This T cell receptor (beta chain) originates from a study of beta chain features in type 1 diabetes. Findings of the study overall: PCR might preferentially amplify shorter templates, equally in patients and controls.

In its sample, this clone was seen a few times. Its antigen is currently unknown. CDR1 and CDR2 from the germline V gene are KGHSH and LQKENI. The J segment lost 3 bases and the V segment lost 2 bases, leaving 9 bases of the junction unmatched. There are 16 residues in the CDR3. Expressed TCRB transcripts were sequenced because the entire RNA isolate underwent reverse transcription. Profiled with immunoSEQ multiplex PCR; TCRdb holds only in-frame clones, not every one. This sample has 500,000 to 700,000 clones, with around 16% found just once. This rearrangement joins TRBV18 to TRBJ2-7; TRBD1 matches 8 bases. This receptor was identified in a man aged 18 to 30 in good health. Sequencing used naive CD4+ T cells from blood. CDR3 protein: CASSPFLSGTGYEQYF. In DNA, the CDR3 is TGTGCCAGCTCACCATTCCTCTCCGGGACAGGCTACGAGCAGTACTTC. Full variable domain (remainder filled in from reference TRBV18 and TRBJ2-7): NAGVMQNPRHLVRRRGQEARLRCSPMKGHSHVYWYRQLPEEGLKFMVYLQKENIIDESGMPKERFSAEFPKEGPSILRIQQVVRGDSAAYFCASSPFLSGTGYEQYFGPGTRLTVT.